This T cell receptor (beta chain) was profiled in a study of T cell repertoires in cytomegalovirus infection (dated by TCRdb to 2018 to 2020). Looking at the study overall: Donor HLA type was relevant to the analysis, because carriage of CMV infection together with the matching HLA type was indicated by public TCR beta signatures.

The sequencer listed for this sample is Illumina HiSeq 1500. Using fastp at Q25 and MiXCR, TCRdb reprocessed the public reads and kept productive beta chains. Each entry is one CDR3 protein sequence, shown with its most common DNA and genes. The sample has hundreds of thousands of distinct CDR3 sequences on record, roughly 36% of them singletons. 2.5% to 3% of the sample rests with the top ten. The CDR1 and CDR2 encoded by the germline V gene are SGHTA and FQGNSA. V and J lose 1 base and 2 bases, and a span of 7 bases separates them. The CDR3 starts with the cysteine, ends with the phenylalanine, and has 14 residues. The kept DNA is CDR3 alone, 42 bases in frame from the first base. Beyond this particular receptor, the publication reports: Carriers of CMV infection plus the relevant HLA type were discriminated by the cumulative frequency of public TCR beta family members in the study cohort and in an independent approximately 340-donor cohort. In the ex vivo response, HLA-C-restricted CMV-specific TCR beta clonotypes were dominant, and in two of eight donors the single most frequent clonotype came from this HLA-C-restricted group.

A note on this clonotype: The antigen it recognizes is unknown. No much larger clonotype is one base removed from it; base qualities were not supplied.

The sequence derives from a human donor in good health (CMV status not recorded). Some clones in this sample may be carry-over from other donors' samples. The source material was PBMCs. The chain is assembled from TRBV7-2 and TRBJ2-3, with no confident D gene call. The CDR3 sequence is CASSLVLNTDTQYF. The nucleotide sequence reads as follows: TGTGCCAGCAGCTTAGTACTGAACACAGATACGCAGTATTTT.